Each of the 17 T cell receptor beta chains below was sequenced from the same sample in a study of yellow fever vaccine responses in identical twins. TCRdb analysed the RT-PCR reads with MiXCR anew, one entry per CDR3 protein. The table lists roughly 2,000 distinct CDR3 sequences, about 81% of them singletons. The sample consisted of T cells from blood (PBMCs), unsorted or a sorted subset (not recorded which), taken before or after yellow fever vaccination (not recorded which). These receptors were taken from a woman younger than 30 who received the yellow fever vaccine.

This clonotype qualifies as large. This chain links TRBV23-1 with TRBJ1-5; D perhaps matches TRBD1 (5 bases). TRBV23-1 is placed among ORFs of uncertain function. The CDR3 spans 14 residues. Trimming removed 3 bases from V and 9 bases from J, with 15 bases in between. CDR3 DNA: TGCGCCAGCAGTCAGCCGAGAACCAGGGTGCCCCAGCATTTT. Translation: CASSQPRTRVPQHF.

The CDR3: CASSERSGRSSYEQYF. Here the CDR3 DNA reads TGTGCCAGCAGTGAACGCAGCGGGAGGAGCTCCTACGAGCAGTACTTC. The chain uses TRBV2 and TRBJ2-7, with 9 bases identical to TRBD2. CDR3 length: 16 residues. V shed 2 bases and J 0 bases; nucleotides not matched to a gene: 5. The germline gives CDR1 SNHLY, CDR2 FYNNEI. The whole variable domain, filled in from reference TRBV2 and TRBJ2-7, reads EPEVTQTPSHQVTQMGQEVILRCVPISNHLYFYWYRQILGQKVEFLVSFYNNEISEKSEIFDDQFSVERPDGSNFTLKIRSTKLEDSAMYFCASSERSGRSSYEQYFGPGTRLTVT.

The genes are TRBV13 and TRBJ1-2; D gene unclear. The V gene lost 7 bases and the J gene lost 3 bases, with 9 bases spanning the gap. Germline V lookup: CDR1 PRHDT, CDR2 FYEKMQ (reference sequence). CDR3 length: 12 amino acids. CDR3 sequence: CASKGTYYGYTF. In DNA form, the CDR3 reads TGTGCCAGCAAAGGCACCTACTATGGCTACACCTTC. The entire variable domain, with the rest obtained from reference TRBV13 and TRBJ1-2, is as follows: AAGVIQSPRHLIKEKRETATLKCYPIPRHDTVYWYQQGPGQDPQFLISFYEKMQSDKGSIPDRFSAQQFSDYHSELNMSSLELGDSALYFCASKGTYYGYTFGSGTRLTVV.

This chain joins TRBV29-1 and TRBJ2-7; no firm D call. The CDR3 totals 13 residues. Looked up from germline, CDR1 is SQVTM and CDR2 is ANQGSEA. The chain's CDR3 is CRDIYDRTYEQYF. The CDR3 DNA follows: TGCAGAGATATATACGACCGGACCTACGAGCAGTACTTC.

This rearrangement joins TRBV5-4 to TRBJ2-1; 8 bases line up with TRBD2. Germline V lookup: CDR1 SGHNT, CDR2 YYREEE (reference sequence). The junction had 8 bases not matched to a gene; V was cut back by 3 bases and J by 0 bases. The CDR3 consists of 17 residues. This CDR3 is CASSSSSGHSSYNEQFF. The CDR3 DNA is TGTGCCAGCAGCTCATCTAGCGGGCACAGCTCCTACAATGAGCAGTTCTTC. Full variable domain (missing parts from reference TRBV5-4 and TRBJ2-1): ETGVTQSPTHLIKTRGQQVTLRCSSQSGHNTVSWYQQALGQGPQFIFQYYREEENGRGNFPPRFSGLQFPNYSSELNVNALELDDSALYLCASSSSSGHSSYNEQFFGPGTRLTVL.

The chain is built from TRBV5-5 and TRBJ1-6; no firm D call. In germline, CDR1 is SGHKS, CDR2 YYEKEE (reference sequence). V dropped 0 bases and J dropped 8 bases, with 6 bases sitting between them. This CDR3 spans 13 amino acids. For the CDR3, the DNA is TGTGCCAGCAGCTTGGGATTGGATTCACCCCTCCACTTT. Translated: CASSLGLDSPLHF.

This chain links TRBV27 with TRBJ2-3, with 8 bases fitting TRBD2. This CDR3 has 14 amino acids. The junction had 3 bases not matched to a gene; V was cut back by 3 bases and J by 4 bases. The germline CDR1 and CDR2 sequences are MNHEY and SMNVEV (reference sequence). The CDR3 nucleotides are TGTGCCAGCAGTTTTTCCGGGAGGGCAGATACGCAGTATTTT. It specifies CASSFSGRADTQYF.

V and J are TRBV4-1 and TRBJ2-7; TRBD1 aligns across 7 bases. J was trimmed by 2 bases and V by 1 base; bases with no gene match: 5. Germline V gene data show CDR1 as MGHRA and CDR2 as YSYEKL. CDR3 length equals 15 residues. CDR3 bases: TGCGCCAGCAGCCAAGGGGACAGTGGGCCCTACGAGCAGTACTTC. It translates to CASSQGDSGPYEQYF.

The J gene is TRBJ1-3, the V gene TRBV7-6; D is possibly TRBD1 (5 bases). Germline CDR1 is SGHVS and CDR2 is FNYEAQ. The CDR3 contains 17 residues. Trimming pared 5 bases from V and 0 bases from J, leaving 17 bases between. The CDR3 coding sequence is TGTGCCAGCAGCCAGGGCCCAAGGGGAGACTCTGGAAACACCATATATTTT. This gives the protein CASSQGPRGDSGNTIYF. Full variable domain (outside the CDR3, taken from reference TRBV7-6 and TRBJ1-3): GAGVSQSPRYKVTKRGQDVALRCDPISGHVSLYWYRQALGQGPEFLTYFNYEAQQDKSGLPNDRFSAERPEGSISTLTIQRTEQRDSAMYRCASSQGPRGDSGNTIYFGEGSWLTVV.

The V call is TRBV7-9, the J call TRBJ2-1, with 12 bases lining up with TRBD2. V shed 4 bases and J 4 bases; nucleotides not matched to a gene: 5. CDR1 is SEHNR and CDR2 is FQNEAQ in the germline V gene (reference sequence). This CDR3 contains 16 residues. Here the CDR3 reads CASSSTGTSGYNEQFF. The CDR3 DNA sequence: TGTGCCAGCAGCTCCACCGGGACTAGCGGGTACAATGAGCAGTTCTTC.

Only a few counts were recorded for this clonotype. The chain links TRBV7-9 to TRBJ1-2; TRBD1 matches at 7 bases. V lost 5 bases, J lost 8 bases, and 14 bases stayed unmatched. Germline V lookup: CDR1 SEHNR, CDR2 FQNEAQ (reference sequence). CDR3 length equals 15 residues. CDR3 nucleotides: TGTGCCAGCAGCACACCTTCGACCGGGACAGAGGGCTACACCTTC. Translating it yields CASSTPSTGTEGYTF.

This clonotype came up a few times. The V gene is TRBV5-1, the J gene TRBJ2-1; D is possibly TRBD1 (5 bases). The germline V gene has CDR1 SGHRS and CDR2 YFSETQ. This CDR3 spans 12 amino acids. Trimming cost V 7 bases and J 6 bases, with 11 bases left between them. The CDR3 reads CASGQGSNEQFF. The DNA of the CDR3 is TGCGCCAGCGGTCAGGGTAGCAATGAGCAGTTCTTC.

J is TRBJ1-3 and V is TRBV11-1; maybe TRBD1 (5 bases). V lost 3 bases to trimming and J lost 3 bases, with 9 bases between them. CDR1 is SGHAT and CDR2 is FQDESV in the germline V gene (reference sequence). The CDR3 has 14 residues. The CDR3 nucleotides are TGTGCCAGCAGCTTCCAGGGTGATGGAAACACCATATATTTT. The encoded protein is CASSFQGDGNTIYF.

This clonotype is a singleton in its sample. The chain is built from TRBV15 and TRBJ2-7, with D uncertain. There are 12 residues in the CDR3. CDR1 is LNHNV, CDR2 YYDKDF, per germline (reference sequence). The V end was cut by 1 base, the J end by 3 bases, with 4 bases between. The CDR3 DNA is TGTGCCACCAGCAGAGCTAACTACGAGCAGTACGTC. As protein: CATSRANYEQYV.

The chain joins TRBV2 to TRBJ2-5; tentative D call: TRBD1 (5 bases). Per germline, CDR1 SNHLY and CDR2 FYNNEI. Between the trimmed V and J ends, which lost 3 bases and 4 bases, there was a span of 18 bases. The CDR3 extends over 16 amino acids. For the CDR3, the DNA is TGTGCCAGCAGTGACGAGCTTCTGCTTGGGGCAGAGACCCAGTACTTC. This gives the protein CASSDELLLGAETQYF.

This clonotype is a singleton in its sample. The V call is TRBV20-1, the J call TRBJ2-1, with TRBD2 matching over 9 bases. V dropped 6 bases and J dropped 4; count of bases not matched to a gene: 13. The CDR3 has 16 residues. Looked up from germline, CDR1 is DFQATT and CDR2 is SNEGSKA (reference sequence). CDR3 nucleotides: TGCAGTGCCTGGGGAGATGCGGGAGGGCCATACAATGAGCAGTTCTTC. Translation: CSAWGDAGGPYNEQFF.

The V call is TRBV12-5, the J call TRBJ2-1; no firm D call. The germline V gene has CDR1 LGHNT and CDR2 FRNRAP. This CDR3 is built from 13 residues. Trimming removed 6 bases at V and 0 bases at J, with 6 bases between. The CDR3 loop reads CASGVSSYNEQFF. The CDR3 region has the DNA TGTGCTAGTGGGGTGAGCTCCTACAATGAGCAGTTCTTC.